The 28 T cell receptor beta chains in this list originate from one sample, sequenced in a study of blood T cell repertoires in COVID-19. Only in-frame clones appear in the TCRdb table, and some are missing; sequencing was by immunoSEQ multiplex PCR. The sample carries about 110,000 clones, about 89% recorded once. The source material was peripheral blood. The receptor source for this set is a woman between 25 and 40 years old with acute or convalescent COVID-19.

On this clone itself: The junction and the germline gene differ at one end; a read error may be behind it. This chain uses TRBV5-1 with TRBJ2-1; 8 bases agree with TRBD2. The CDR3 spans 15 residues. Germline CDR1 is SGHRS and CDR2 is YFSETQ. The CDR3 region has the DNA TGCGCCAGCAGCTCCAGCGGGGGCCCCTACAGTGAGCAGTTCTTC. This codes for CASSSSGGPYSEQFF.

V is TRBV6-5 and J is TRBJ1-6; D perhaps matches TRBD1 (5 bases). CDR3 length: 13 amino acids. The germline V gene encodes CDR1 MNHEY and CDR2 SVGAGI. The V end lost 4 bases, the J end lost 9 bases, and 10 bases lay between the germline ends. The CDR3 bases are TGTGCCAGCAGTTCTCAGGGTTTTTCACCCCTCCACTTT. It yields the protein CASSSQGFSPLHF.

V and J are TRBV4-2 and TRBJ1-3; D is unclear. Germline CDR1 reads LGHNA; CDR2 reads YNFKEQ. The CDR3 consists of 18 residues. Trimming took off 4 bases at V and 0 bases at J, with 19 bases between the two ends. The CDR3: CASSPNLRSRNSGNTIYF. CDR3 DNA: TGTGCCAGCAGCCCGAATTTACGTAGTCGAAACTCTGGAAACACCATATATTTT.

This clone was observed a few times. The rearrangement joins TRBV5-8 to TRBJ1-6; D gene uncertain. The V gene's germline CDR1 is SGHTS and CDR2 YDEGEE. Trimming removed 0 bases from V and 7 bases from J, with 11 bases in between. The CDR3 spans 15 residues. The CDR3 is CASSLVPAENSPLHF. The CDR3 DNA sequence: TGTGCCAGCAGCTTGGTCCCCGCGGAGAATTCACCCCTCCACTTT.

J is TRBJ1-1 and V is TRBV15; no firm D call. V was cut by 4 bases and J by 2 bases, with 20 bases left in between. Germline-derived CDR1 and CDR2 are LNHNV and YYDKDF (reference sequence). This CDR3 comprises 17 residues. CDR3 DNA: TGTGCCACCAGCAACCTGTTGAGTGGCGGAAAAAACACTGAAGCTTTCTTT. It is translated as CATSNLLSGGKNTEAFF. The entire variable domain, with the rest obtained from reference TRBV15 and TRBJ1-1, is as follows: DAMVIQNPRYQVTQFGKPVTLSCSQTLNHNVMYWYQQKSSQAPKLLFHYYDKDFNNEADTPDNFQSRRPNTSFCFLDIRSPGLGDTAMYLCATSNLLSGGKNTEAFFGQGTRLTVV.

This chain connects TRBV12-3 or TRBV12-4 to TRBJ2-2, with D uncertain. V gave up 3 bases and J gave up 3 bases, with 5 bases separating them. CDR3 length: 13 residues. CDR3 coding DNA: TGTGCCAGCAGTTTTCTCTACACCGGGGAGCTGTTTTTT. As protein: CASSFLYTGELFF.

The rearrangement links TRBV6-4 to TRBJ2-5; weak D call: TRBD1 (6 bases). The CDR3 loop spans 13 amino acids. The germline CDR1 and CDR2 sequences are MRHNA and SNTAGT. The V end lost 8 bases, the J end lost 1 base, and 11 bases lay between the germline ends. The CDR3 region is CASSRTAQETQYF. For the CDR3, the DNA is TGTGCCAGCTCAAGGACAGCCCAAGAGACCCAGTACTTC.

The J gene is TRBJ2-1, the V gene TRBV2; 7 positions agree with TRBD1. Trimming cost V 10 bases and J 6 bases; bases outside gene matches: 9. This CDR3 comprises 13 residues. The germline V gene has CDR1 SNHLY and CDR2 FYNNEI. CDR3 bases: TGTGCCACTTCGGGGACAGTCGGCAATGAGCAGTTCTTC. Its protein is CATSGTVGNEQFF.

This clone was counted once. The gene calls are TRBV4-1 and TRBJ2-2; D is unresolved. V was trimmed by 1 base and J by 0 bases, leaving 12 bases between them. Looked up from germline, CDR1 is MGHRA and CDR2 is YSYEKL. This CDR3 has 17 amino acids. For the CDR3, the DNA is TGCGCCAGCAGCCAAGGAGTACAGATCCCGAACACCGGGGAGCTGTTTTTT. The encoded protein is CASSQGVQIPNTGELFF.

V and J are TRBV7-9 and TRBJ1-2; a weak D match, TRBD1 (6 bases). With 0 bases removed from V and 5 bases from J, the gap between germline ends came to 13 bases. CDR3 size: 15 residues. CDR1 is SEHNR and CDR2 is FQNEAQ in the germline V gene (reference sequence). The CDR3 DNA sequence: TGTGCCAGCAGCTTAGCTGCAGGGGTGGGTTATGGCTACACCTTC. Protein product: CASSLAAGVGYGYTF.

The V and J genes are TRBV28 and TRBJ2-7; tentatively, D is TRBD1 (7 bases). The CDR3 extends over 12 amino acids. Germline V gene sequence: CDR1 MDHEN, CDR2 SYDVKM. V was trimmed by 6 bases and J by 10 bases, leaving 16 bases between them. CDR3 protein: CASSPGQGGQYF. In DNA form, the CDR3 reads TGTGCCAGCAGCCCAGGGCAGGGGGGACAGTACTTC.

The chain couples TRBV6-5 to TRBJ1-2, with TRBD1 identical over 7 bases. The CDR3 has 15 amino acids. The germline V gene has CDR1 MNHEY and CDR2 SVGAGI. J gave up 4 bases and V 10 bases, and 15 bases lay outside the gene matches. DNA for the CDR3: TGTGCCACCCCCCCCAAGACAGGGATCGTCTATGGCTACACCTTC. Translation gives CATPPKTGIVYGYTF.

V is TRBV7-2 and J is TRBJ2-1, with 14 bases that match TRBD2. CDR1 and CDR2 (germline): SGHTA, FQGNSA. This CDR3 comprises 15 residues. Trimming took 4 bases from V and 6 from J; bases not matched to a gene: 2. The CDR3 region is CASSSTSGGANEQFF. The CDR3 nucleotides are TGTGCCAGCAGCTCGACTAGCGGGGGGGCCAATGAGCAGTTCTTC.

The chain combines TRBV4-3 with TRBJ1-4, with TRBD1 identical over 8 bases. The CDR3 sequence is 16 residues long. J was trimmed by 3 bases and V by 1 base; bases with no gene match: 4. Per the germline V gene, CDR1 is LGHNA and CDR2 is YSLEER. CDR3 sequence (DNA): TGCGCCAGCAGCCAAGGGACAGGGTATCCTAATGAAAAACTGTTTTTT. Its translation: CASSQGTGYPNEKLFF.

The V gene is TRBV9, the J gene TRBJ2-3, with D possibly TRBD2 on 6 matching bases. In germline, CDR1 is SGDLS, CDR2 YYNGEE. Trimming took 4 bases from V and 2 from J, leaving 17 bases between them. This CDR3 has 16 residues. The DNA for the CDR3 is TGTGCCAGCAGCCTACGGCGGGGCAGTAACACAGATACGCAGTATTTT. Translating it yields CASSLRRGSNTDTQYF.

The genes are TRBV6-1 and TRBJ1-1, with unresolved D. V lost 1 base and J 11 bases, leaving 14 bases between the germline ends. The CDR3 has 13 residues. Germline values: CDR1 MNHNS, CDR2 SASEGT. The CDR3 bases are TGTGCCAGCAGTGAAGAAAGCTGGGCTTCGGCTTTCTTT. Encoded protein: CASSEESWASAFF.

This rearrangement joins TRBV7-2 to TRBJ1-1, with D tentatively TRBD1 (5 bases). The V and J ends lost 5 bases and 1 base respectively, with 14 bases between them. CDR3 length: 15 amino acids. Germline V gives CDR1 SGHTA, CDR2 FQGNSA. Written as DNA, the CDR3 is TGTGCCAGCAGCCCCAGGGTCGTCAAGAACACTGAAGCTTTCTTT. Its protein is CASSPRVVKNTEAFF.

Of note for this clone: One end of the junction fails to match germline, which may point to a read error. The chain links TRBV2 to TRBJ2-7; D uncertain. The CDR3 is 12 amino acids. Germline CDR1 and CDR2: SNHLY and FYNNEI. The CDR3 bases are TGTGCCAGCAGCCCCGACTCCGACGAGCAGTACTTC. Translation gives CASSPDSDEQYF.

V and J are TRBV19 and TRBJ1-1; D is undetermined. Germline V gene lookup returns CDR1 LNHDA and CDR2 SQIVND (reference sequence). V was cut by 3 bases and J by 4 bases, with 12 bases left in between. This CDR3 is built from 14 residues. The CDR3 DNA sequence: TGTGCCAGTAGTATCCGGGGTCGGAGCACTGAAGCTTTCTTT. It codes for CASSIRGRSTEAFF.

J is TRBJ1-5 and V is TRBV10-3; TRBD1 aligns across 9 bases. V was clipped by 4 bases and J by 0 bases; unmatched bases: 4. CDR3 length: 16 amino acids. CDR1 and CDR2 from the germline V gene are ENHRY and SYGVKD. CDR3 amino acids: CAISVGTGSSNQPQHF. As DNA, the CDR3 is TGTGCCATCAGTGTCGGGACAGGGAGTAGCAATCAGCCCCAGCATTTT.

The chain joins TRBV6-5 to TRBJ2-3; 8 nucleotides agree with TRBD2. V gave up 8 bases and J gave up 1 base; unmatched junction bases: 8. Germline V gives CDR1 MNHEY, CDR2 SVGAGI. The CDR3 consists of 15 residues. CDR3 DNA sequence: TGTGCCAGCGTCACTAGCGGACCCCGCACAGATACGCAGTATTTT. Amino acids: CASVTSGPRTDTQYF.

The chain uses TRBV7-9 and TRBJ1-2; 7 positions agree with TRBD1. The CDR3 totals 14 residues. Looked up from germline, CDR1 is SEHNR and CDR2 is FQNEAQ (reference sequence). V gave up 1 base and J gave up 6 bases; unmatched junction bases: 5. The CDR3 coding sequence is TGTGCCAGCAGCTTAGATGACAGGGAAAATGGCTACACCTTC. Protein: CASSLDDRENGYTF.

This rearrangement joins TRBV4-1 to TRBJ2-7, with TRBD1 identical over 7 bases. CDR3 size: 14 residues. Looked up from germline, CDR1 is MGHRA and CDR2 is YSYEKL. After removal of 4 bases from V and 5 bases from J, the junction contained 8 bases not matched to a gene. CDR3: CASSLLTGYDEQYF. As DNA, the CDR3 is TGCGCCAGCAGCCTCCTGACAGGGTACGACGAGCAGTACTTC.

The CDR3: CASGTRGYVTNEKLFF. The CDR3 nucleotides read TGTGCTAGTGGCACTCGAGGGTATGTCACTAATGAAAAACTGTTTTTT. V and J are TRBV12-5 and TRBJ1-4; D is ambiguous. The CDR3 is made up of 16 amino acids. The germline V gene has CDR1 LGHNT and CDR2 FRNRAP. Trimming pared 6 bases from V and 2 bases from J, leaving 16 bases between.

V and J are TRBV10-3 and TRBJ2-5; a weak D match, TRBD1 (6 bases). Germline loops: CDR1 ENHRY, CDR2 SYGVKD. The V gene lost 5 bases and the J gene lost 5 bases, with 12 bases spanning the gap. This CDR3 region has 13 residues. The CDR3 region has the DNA TGTGCCATCAGTACAGGGATGGTGGAGACCCAGTACTTC. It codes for CAISTGMVETQYF.

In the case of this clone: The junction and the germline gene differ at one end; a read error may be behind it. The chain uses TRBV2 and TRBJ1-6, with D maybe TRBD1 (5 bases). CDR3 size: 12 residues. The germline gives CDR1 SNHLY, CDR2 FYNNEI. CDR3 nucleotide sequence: TGTGCCGCCGGAGGGCGACAGCCCTTCCGTCGCTTT. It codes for CAAGGRQPFRRF.

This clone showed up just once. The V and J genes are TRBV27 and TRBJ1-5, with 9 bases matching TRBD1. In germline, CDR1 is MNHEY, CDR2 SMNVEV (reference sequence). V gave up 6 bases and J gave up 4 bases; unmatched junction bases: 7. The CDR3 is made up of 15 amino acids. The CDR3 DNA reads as TGTGCCAGCAGGAACATGGGGACAGGGAATCAGCCCCAGCATTTT. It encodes CASRNMGTGNQPQHF.

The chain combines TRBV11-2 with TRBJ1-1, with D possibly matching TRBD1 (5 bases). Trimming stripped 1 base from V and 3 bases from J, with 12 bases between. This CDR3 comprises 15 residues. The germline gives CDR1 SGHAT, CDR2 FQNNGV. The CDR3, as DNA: TGTGCCAGCAGCTTAGTGCGGACATCACACACTGAAGCTTTCTTT. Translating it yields CASSLVRTSHTEAFF.